This T cell receptor (beta chain) was recorded in a study of T cells in Graves' hyperthyroidism and ophthalmopathy. The study's findings and limits: Most thyroid clonotypes expanded above 0.001 were also detected in blood.

This clonotype was found a few times. Its cognate antigen is unknown. Germline-derived CDR1 and CDR2 are MDHEN and SYDVKM. The ends lost 7 bases at V and 2 bases at J; junction bases unmatched: 7. This CDR3 has 14 amino acids. Template material for amplifying TCR beta CDR3 regions consisted of RNA transcripts. When the TCR CDR3 underwent first-round RT-PCR, the HTBI primer set was used. In TCRdb, the multiplex PCR reads were re-called with MiXCR into one record per CDR3 protein. The sample contains more than 650,000 distinct CDR3 sequences, 11% to 15% of which appear only once. If no ophthalmopathy progression occurred within 18 months, Graves' hyperthyroidism was stable. Any patient presenting with uncontrolled infection, other autoimmune disease, pregnancy or lactation was left out. Source material for PBMCs was more than 7.5 ml fresh peripheral blood.

The chain combines TRBV28 with TRBJ1-2, with 7 bases identical to TRBD1. The material sequenced was blood. This clonotype was sampled from a woman younger than 30 with Graves' hyperthyroidism. CDR3 protein: CASTTQGGNYGYTF. The CDR3 nucleotides are TGTGCCAGCACGACGCAGGGGGGGAACTATGGCTACACCTTC.